This is a list of T cell receptor beta chains from one sample in a study of T-cell memory formation after mild COVID-19. TCRdb called the 5' RACE reads again in MiXCR, with one record for every CDR3 protein. The repertoire has more than 450,000 distinct CDR3 sequences, around 17% of them found once; the top ten carry more than 10%. Sequencing input: PBMCs or a T cell subset sorted from them (not recorded which). The source is an adult woman who had mild COVID-19 (a few samples of this study predate the infection). Cell type and time point are not known. CDR3s include the opening cysteine and the closing phenylalanine or tryptophan. D genes are given only for firm matches. Clone size is given for some rows only: seen once, a few or many times, or a class if the clone is expanded.

j_call clone_size d_call v_call cdr3_aa cdr3_nt
TRBJ1-2 many NA TRBV6-5 CASSSPSDATNYGYTF TGTGCCAGCAGTTCCCCCTCCGACGCAACTAACTATGGCTACACCTTC
TRBJ2-1 NA NA TRBV24-1 CATSGISGVYNEQFF TGTGCCACCAGTGGGATTAGCGGAGTCTACAATGAGCAGTTCTTC
TRBJ2-7 many TRBD1 TRBV7-6 CASSQGTGGEQYF TGTGCCAGCAGCCAGGGGACAGGGGGCGAGCAGTACTTC
TRBJ2-3 few NA TRBV12-3/TRBV12-4 CASSGGSDTQYF TGTGCCAGCAGTGGGGGCTCAGATACGCAGTATTTT
TRBJ1-4 few NA TRBV18 CASSPDRGYEKLFF TGTGCCAGCTCACCGGATAGGGGGTACGAAAAACTGTTTTTT
TRBJ1-1 NA TRBD1 TRBV18 CASSPRGTGGTEAFF TGTGCCAGCTCACCACGGGGGACAGGGGGCACTGAAGCTTTCTTT
TRBJ2-4 NA NA TRBV5-6 CASSSTGSRLAKNIQYF TGTGCCAGCAGCTCTACAGGGAGTCGGCTAGCCAAAAACATTCAGTACTTC
TRBJ2-5 few NA TRBV9 CASSVGDKRETQYF TGTGCCAGCAGCGTAGGAGATAAGCGGGAGACCCAGTACTTC
TRBJ1-1 NA NA TRBV18 CASSLQGAPSDTEAFF TGTGCCAGCTCACTCCAGGGAGCCCCGTCGGACACTGAAGCTTTCTTT
TRBJ2-1 NA TRBD2 TRBV27 CASSLVGGGIHNEQFF TGTGCCAGCAGTTTAGTCGGCGGGGGGATCCACAATGAGCAGTTCTTC
TRBJ2-1 NA NA TRBV9 CASSTQNLARGVSYNEQFF TGTGCCAGCAGCACCCAGAATTTAGCGAGGGGCGTCTCCTACAATGAGCAGTTCTTC
TRBJ2-7 NA TRBD2 TRBV5-1 CASSLVAGHSYEQYF TGCGCCAGCAGCTTGGTAGCGGGGCACTCCTACGAGCAGTACTTC
TRBJ1-1 NA TRBD1 TRBV6-5 CASTPGQRVGTEAFF TGTGCCAGTACCCCGGGACAGAGGGTAGGCACTGAAGCTTTCTTT
TRBJ2-6 few NA TRBV20-1 CSARSLPRGANVLTF TGCAGTGCTAGATCCCTACCCCGGGGGGCCAACGTCCTGACTTTC
TRBJ2-7 few TRBD2 TRBV6-5 CASSYAGVVYEQYF TGTGCCAGCAGTTATGCGGGAGTGGTCTACGAGCAGTACTTC
TRBJ2-5 NA TRBD1 TRBV7-9 CATWDLGQGQETQYF TGTGCCACCTGGGACCTCGGACAGGGACAAGAGACCCAGTACTTC
TRBJ2-1 NA NA TRBV11-2 CASSQYTGFDEQFF TGTGCCAGCAGCCAATATACAGGGTTTGATGAGCAGTTCTTC
TRBJ2-3 few NA TRBV5-1 CASSSLGGGTDTQYF TGCGCCAGCAGCTCCCTTGGAGGGGGGACAGATACGCAGTATTTT
TRBJ2-5 few NA TRBV7-9 CASSLGDTPGETQYF TGTGCCAGCAGCTTAGGGGACACTCCTGGGGAGACCCAGTACTTC
TRBJ1-1 few TRBD1 TRBV7-2 CASSLGSGTGGTEAFF TGTGCCAGCAGCCTAGGCTCCGGGACAGGGGGCACTGAAGCTTTCTTT
TRBJ2-3 NA TRBD2 TRBV9 CASSASGTSGVSTDTQYF TGTGCCAGCAGCGCCTCCGGGACTAGCGGAGTTAGCACAGATACGCAGTATTTT
TRBJ2-7 NA NA TRBV20-1 CSARDHSNVWSEQYF TGCAGTGCTAGAGACCATAGTAATGTGTGGTCCGAGCAGTACTTC
TRBJ2-4 NA TRBD2 TRBV13 CASSLIAGGILAKNIQYF TGTGCCAGCAGCTTAATAGCGGGAGGGATTCTAGCCAAAAACATTCAGTACTTC
TRBJ2-1 NA NA TRBV6-4 CASSAAGERNEQFF TGTGCCAGCAGTGCCGCAGGGGAGCGAAATGAGCAGTTCTTC
TRBJ1-2 NA TRBD1 TRBV25-1 CASSVTGGRGYGYTF TGTGCCAGCAGTGTGACAGGGGGAAGGGGCTATGGCTACACCTTC
TRBJ1-5 NA TRBD1 TRBV20-1 CSASPGGYQPQHF TGCAGTGCTAGTCCAGGGGGTTATCAGCCCCAGCATTTT
TRBJ2-4 NA NA TRBV7-6 CASSFNDKNIQYF TGTGCCAGCAGCTTTAATGACAAAAACATTCAGTACTTC
TRBJ1-2 NA NA TRBV4-1 CASSQALLQGGEDYGYTF TGCGCCAGCAGCCAAGCCCTCTTACAGGGAGGAGAGGACTATGGCTACACCTTC
TRBJ1-5 NA NA TRBV10-3 CAISDLTGVQPQHF TGTGCCATCAGCGACCTGACAGGAGTTCAGCCCCAGCATTTT
TRBJ2-1 NA NA TRBV7-9 CASSHRTPFGYNEQFF TGTGCCAGCAGCCATCGGACACCCTTTGGGTACAATGAGCAGTTCTTC
TRBJ1-1 NA TRBD1 TRBV5-1 CASSFGAQGAEAFF TGCGCCAGCAGCTTTGGCGCTCAGGGGGCTGAAGCTTTCTTT
TRBJ2-1 few NA TRBV12-3/TRBV12-4 CASICPQLYNEQFF TGTGCCAGCATCTGCCCACAGCTTTACAATGAGCAGTTCTTC
TRBJ2-1 few NA TRBV7-6 CASSTGAGSSYNEQFF TGTGCCAGCAGCACAGGAGCGGGTAGCTCCTACAATGAGCAGTTCTTC
TRBJ2-3 few TRBD2 TRBV5-4 CASSPGTSVSTDTQYF TGTGCCAGCAGCCCCGGGACTAGCGTTAGCACAGATACGCAGTATTTT
TRBJ2-7 NA NA TRBV13 CASSSRTASYEQYF TGTGCCAGCAGCTCCAGGACAGCTTCCTACGAGCAGTACTTC
TRBJ2-2 few NA TRBV21-1 CASSAGTGVAGELFF TGTGCCAGCAGCGCCGGGACAGGAGTAGCCGGGGAGCTGTTTTTT
TRBJ1-1 NA NA TRBV15 CATSGPTTGGFEAFF TGTGCCACCAGCGGACCGACAACGGGTGGGTTTGAAGCTTTCTTT
TRBJ2-7 few TRBD1 TRBV2 CASRTGGNPYEQYF TGTGCCAGCAGGACAGGGGGCAACCCCTACGAGCAGTACTTC
TRBJ2-3 many NA TRBV24-1 CATSGGQGFGATQYF TGTGCCACCAGTGGGGGCCAGGGGTTTGGGGCTACGCAGTATTTT
TRBJ1-2 many NA TRBV2 CASSPLITGLNGYTF TGTGCCAGCAGTCCTCTTATAACAGGGCTAAATGGCTACACCTTC
TRBJ2-3 few NA TRBV30 CAWSPSVAEVSPDTQYF TGTGCCTGGAGTCCTTCGGTAGCGGAGGTATCCCCGGATACGCAGTATTTT